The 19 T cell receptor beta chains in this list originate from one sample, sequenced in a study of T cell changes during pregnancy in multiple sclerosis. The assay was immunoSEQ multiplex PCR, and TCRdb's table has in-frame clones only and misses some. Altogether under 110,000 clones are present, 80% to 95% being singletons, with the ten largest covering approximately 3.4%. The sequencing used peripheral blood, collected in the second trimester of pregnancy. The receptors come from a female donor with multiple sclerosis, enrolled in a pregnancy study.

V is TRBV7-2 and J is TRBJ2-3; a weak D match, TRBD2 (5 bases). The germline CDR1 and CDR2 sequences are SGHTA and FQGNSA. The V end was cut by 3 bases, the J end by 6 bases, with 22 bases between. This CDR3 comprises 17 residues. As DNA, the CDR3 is TGTGCCAGCAGCTTGAGGGTCCGGGCCCTAACTGTCGATACGCAGTATTTT. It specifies CASSLRVRALTVDTQYF.

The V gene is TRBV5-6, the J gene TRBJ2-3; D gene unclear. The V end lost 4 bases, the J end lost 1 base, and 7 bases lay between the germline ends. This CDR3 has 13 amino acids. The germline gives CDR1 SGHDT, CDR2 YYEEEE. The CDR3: CASSMPGTDTQYF. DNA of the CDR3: TGTGCCAGCAGCATGCCGGGCACAGATACGCAGTATTTT.

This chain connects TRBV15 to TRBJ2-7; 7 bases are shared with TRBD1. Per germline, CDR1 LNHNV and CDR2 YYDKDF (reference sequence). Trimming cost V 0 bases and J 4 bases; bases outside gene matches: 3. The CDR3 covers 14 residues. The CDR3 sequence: CATSRDRGQYEQYF. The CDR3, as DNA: TGTGCCACCAGCAGAGATAGGGGACAGTACGAGCAGTACTTC.

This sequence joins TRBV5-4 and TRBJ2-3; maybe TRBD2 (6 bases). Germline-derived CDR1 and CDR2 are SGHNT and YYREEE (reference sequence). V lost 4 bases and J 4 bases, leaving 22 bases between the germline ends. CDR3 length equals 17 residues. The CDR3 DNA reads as TGTGCCAGCAGCCTTCTATTGACGGGGGACGGGTCAGATACGCAGTATTTT. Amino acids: CASSLLLTGDGSDTQYF.

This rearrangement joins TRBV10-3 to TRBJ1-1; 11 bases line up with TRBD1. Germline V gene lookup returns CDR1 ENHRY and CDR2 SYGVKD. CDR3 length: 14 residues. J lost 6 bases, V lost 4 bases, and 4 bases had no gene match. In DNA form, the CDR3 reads TGTGCCATCAGTGGGACAGGGGGCTGGTCTGAAGCTTTCTTT. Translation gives CAISGTGGWSEAFF.

CDR3: CASSSPRGNIQYF. The CDR3 nucleotides are TGTGCCAGCAGTTCGCCCCGGGGAAACATTCAGTACTTC. The genes are TRBV27 and TRBJ2-4; D might be TRBD2 (5 bases). This CDR3 has 13 amino acids. Germline V gene data show CDR1 as MNHEY and CDR2 as SMNVEV (reference sequence). Trimming took off 4 bases at V and 6 bases at J, with 10 bases between the two ends.

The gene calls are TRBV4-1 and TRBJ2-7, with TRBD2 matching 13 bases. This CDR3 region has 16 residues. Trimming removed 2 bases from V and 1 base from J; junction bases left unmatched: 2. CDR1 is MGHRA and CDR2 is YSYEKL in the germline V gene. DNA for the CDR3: TGCGCCAGCAGCCAATTACTAGCGGGAGGGTCCTACGAGCAGTACTTC. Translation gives CASSQLLAGGSYEQYF.

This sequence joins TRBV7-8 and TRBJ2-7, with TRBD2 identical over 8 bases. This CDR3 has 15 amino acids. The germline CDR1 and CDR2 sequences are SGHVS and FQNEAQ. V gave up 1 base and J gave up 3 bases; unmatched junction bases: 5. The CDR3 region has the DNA TGTGCCAGCAGCTTAGGCCATAGCGGGGTCTACGAGCAGTACTTC. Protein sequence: CASSLGHSGVYEQYF.

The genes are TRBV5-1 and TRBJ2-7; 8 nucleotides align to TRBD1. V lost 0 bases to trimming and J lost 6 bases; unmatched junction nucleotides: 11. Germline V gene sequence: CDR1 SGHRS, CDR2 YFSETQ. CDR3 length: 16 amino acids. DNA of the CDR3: TGCGCCAGCAGCTTGGATTGGGACAGGCAAAGCGGCGAGCAGTACTTC. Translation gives CASSLDWDRQSGEQYF.

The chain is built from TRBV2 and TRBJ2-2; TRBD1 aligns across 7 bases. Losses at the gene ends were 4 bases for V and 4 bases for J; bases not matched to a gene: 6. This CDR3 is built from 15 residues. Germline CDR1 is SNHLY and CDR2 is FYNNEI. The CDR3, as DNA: TGTGCCAGCAGTGGAGACAGGGCGGGCACCGGGGAGCTGTTTTTT. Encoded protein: CASSGDRAGTGELFF.

CDR3 protein: CASSLRSGANYGYTF. The CDR3 nucleotides are TGTGCCAGCAGTTTACGGTCAGGGGCGAACTATGGCTACACCTTC. This rearrangement joins TRBV28 to TRBJ1-2; TRBD1 is a possible D gene (6 bases). The germline gives CDR1 MDHEN, CDR2 SYDVKM. Deletions cut 2 bases from V and 2 bases from J, with 12 bases between. The CDR3 runs 15 residues.

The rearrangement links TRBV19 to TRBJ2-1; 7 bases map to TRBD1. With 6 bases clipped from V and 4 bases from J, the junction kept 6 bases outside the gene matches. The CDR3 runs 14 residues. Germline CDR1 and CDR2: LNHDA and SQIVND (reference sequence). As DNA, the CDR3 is TGTGCCAGTAGCACAGGGGAATGGTACAATGAGCAGTTCTTC. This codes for CASSTGEWYNEQFF.

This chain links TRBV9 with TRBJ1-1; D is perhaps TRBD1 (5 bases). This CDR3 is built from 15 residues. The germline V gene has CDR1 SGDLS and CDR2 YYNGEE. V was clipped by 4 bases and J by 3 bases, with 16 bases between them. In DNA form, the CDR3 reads TGTGCCAGCAGCCCCTTCCAGGGAAGGGACACTGAAGCTTTCTTT. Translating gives CASSPFQGRDTEAFF.

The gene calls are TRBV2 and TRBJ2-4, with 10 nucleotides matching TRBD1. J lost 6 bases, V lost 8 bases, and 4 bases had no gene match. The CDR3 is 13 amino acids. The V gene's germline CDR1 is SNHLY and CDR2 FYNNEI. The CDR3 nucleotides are TGTGCCAGCCGGGGACAGGGGAGAAACATTCAGTACTTC. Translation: CASRGQGRNIQYF.

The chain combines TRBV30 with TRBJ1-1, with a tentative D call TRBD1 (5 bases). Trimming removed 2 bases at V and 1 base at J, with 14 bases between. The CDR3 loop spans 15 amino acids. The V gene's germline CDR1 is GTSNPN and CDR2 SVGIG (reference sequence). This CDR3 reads CAWSNGGEGNTEAFF. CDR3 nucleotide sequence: TGTGCCTGGAGTAATGGAGGGGAGGGGAACACTGAAGCTTTCTTT.

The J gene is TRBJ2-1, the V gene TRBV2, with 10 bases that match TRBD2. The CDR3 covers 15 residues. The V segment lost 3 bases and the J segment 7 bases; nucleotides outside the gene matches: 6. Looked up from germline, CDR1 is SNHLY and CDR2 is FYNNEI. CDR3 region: CASSDGGLASNEQFF. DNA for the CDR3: TGTGCCAGCAGTGACGGGGGACTAGCGTCGAATGAGCAGTTCTTC. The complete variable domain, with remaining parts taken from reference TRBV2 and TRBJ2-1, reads EPEVTQTPSHQVTQMGQEVILRCVPISNHLYFYWYRQILGQKVEFLVSFYNNEISEKSEIFDDQFSVERPDGSNFTLKIRSTKLEDSAMYFCASSDGGLASNEQFFGPGTRLTVL.

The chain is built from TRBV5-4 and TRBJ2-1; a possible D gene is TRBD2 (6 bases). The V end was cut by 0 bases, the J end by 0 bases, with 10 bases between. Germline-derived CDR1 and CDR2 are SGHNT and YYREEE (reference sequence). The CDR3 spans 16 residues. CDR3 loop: CASSLGGVSSYNEQFF. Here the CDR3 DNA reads TGTGCCAGCAGCTTGGGGGGGGTGAGCTCCTACAATGAGCAGTTCTTC.

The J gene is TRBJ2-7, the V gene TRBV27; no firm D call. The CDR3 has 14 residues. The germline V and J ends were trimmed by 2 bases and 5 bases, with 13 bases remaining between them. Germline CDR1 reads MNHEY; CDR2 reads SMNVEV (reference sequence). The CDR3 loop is CASSLSSGYHEQYF. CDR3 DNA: TGTGCCAGCAGTTTAAGTTCCGGGTATCACGAGCAGTACTTC.

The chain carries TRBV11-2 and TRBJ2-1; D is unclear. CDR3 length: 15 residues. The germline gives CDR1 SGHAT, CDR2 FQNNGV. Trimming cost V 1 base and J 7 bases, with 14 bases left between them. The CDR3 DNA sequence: TGTGCCAGCAGCTTAGGGAGAATTCCGCAAAATGAGCAGTTCTTC. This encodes CASSLGRIPQNEQFF.